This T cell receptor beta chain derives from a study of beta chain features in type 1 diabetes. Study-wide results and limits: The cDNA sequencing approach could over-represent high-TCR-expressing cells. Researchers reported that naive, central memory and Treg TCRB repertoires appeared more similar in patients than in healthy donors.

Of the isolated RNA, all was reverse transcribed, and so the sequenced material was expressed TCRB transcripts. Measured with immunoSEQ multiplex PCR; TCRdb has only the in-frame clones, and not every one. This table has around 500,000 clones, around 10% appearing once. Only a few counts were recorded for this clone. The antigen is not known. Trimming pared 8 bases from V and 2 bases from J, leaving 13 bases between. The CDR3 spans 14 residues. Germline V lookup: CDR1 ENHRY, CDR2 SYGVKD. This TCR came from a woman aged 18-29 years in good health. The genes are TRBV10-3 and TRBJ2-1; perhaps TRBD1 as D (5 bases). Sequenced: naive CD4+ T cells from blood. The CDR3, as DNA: TGTGCCATCGCAGGGTCCCCGACCTACAATGAGCAGTTCTTC. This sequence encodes CAIAGSPTYNEQFF.